Sequencing of this TCR beta chain was carried out in a study of CD8+ T cells in alopecia areata. At the level of the study: Patients received oral tofacitinib, 5 to 10 mg twice daily, for moderate-to-severe alopecia areata.

This CDR3 comprises 15 residues. Germline lookup yields CDR1 SGHTA and CDR2 FQGNSA. The V and J ends lost 2 bases and 1 base respectively, with 10 bases between them. This clone was seen only a few times. Antigen unknown. The treatment here: oral pan-JAK inhibitor, 5-10 mg twice daily. RNA, once extracted, was reverse transcribed into cDNA for use as the sequencing template. The data were produced by immunoSEQ multiplex PCR, yet TCRdb's version contains in-frame clones alone and is incomplete. The data hold about 250,000 clones, with 60% observed a single time. Study-level points and caveats: Tofacitinib delivered significant drops in scalp clonality and in expanded CD8+ clones among the top 100.

The sequence was obtained from a human donor with alopecia areata. The sequencing here drew on CD4+ T cells sorted from blood, taken between weeks 51 and 54, from a patient treated with tofacitinib. The rearrangement uses TRBV7-2 and TRBJ2-3, with no clear D. The CDR3 DNA reads TGTGCCAGCAGCTTATTGAAGGGTCGCACAGATACGCAGTATTTT. It specifies CASSLLKGRTDTQYF.